The present T cell receptor beta chain was sequenced within a study of T cells in Graves' hyperthyroidism and ophthalmopathy. Notes on the study in general: The blood repertoire included most of the expanded thyroid clonotypes above 0.001.

Per germline, CDR1 MNHEY and CDR2 SVGEGT. V was clipped by 2 bases and J by 5 bases, with 7 bases between them. The CDR3 consists of 13 residues. RNA transcripts were the template for amplifying TCR beta CDR3 regions. HTBI primers were employed in a first-round RT-PCR of the TCR CDR3. MiXCR, applied by TCRdb to the multiplex PCR reads, yields one record per CDR3 protein. There are fewer than 650,000 distinct CDR3 sequences in the sample; about 46% occur only once, and around two fifths lies in the top ten. The table lists this clonotype with many counts. Its target is not known. The sample comprised peripheral blood or thyroid tissue (not recorded which). The rearrangement joins TRBV6-2 or TRBV6-3 to TRBJ1-5; D not resolved. The receptor was derived from an adult woman with Graves' disease, either hyperthyroidism or ophthalmopathy (not recorded which). The CDR3 spells CASSYLEYQPQHF. DNA of the CDR3: TGTGCCAGCAGTTACCTCGAGTATCAGCCCCAGCATTTT.